This T cell receptor (beta chain) came from a study of blood T cells in healthy people across ages (dated by TCRdb to between 2015 and 2017). In terms of the full investigation: In model experiments, template switching captured about one uniquely barcoded TCR beta cDNA molecule for every two T cells. For two donors (one aged 18 to 29 and one aged 80 or older), the study analyzed two additional independent replicas of 1 million unique cDNA reads from the same blood draw. Donors of different ages were randomly distributed across sequencing lanes to avoid experimental bias. The donors were divided into four age groups: young (average around 16 years), middle-aged (around 37), aged (about 61) and long-lived (about 79). Age-related changes in TCR beta repertoire diversity were measured in the study by deep sequencing normalized with unique cDNA molecular identifiers. Points the paper makes about the study in general: Estimates of total diversity based on one million sequenced T cells were regarded as lower bounds and as underestimates. Bulk unsorted PBMC profiling prevented conclusive comparison of naive and antigen-experienced compartments. Observed TCR beta diversity per million T cells fell roughly linearly with age, and a significant reduction was already apparent by age approximately 41. Compared with the aged group, the long-lived group had more naive CD4+ T cells, fewer expanded clones and increased TCR diversity, suggesting age selection. The CMV infection status of donors was not known, potentially confounding age-related changes in expanded clonotypes. The percentage of naive T cells measured by flow cytometry correlated strongly with observed TCR beta diversity.

The V and J ends are trimmed by 6 bases and 2 bases, leaving 13 bases between them. Inclusive of the bounding cysteine and phenylalanine, the CDR3 is 14 residues long. The kept DNA is CDR3 alone, 42 bases in frame from the first base. In the germline V gene, CDR1 corresponds to SGHRS and CDR2 to YFSETQ. As regards this clonotype: Its antigen remains undetermined. Nothing much larger sits one base from this clone, and base qualities are not available.

Library method: 5' RACE. The reads were generated on an Illumina HiSeq 2500. A second PCR of about 6 to 12 cycles was performed with a sample-barcoded 5' primer and a J-beta primer mix. A unique molecular identifier was introduced onto each TCR beta cDNA molecule by a template-switch 5' adaptor carrying 12 random nucleotides. Each sample yielded at least 3 million CDR3-containing paired-end reads. First-strand cDNA synthesis was performed from all RNA using the Mint cDNA synthesis kit, with priming by a TRBC-specific oligonucleotide. Following uracil-DNA glycosylase treatment, a first 18-cycle PCR with universal primers M1SS and BC2_uni_R was performed on all cDNA. Per the original workflow: For normalization, 1 million high-quality reads, each with a distinct molecular identifier, were randomly selected from each sample. Instead of being binned into consensus sequences, reads that shared molecular identifiers were thrown out. MiTCR, with a Q25 quality threshold and the strictest error-elimination algorithm, was used for CDR3 identification, clonotype clustering and error correction. Lower-bound total TCR beta diversity was estimated with a nonparametric unseen species model using Euler transformation. Using fastp trimming at Q25 and MiXCR clonotype assembly, TCRdb reanalyzed the public sequencing data and kept in-frame beta chains. Rows are combined by CDR3 protein, so each entry shows the most common genes and DNA. These V and J calls derive from TCRdb rather than the authors' analysis. The sample table holds more than 1,400,000 distinct CDR3 sequences, of which 42% were seen once. The ten biggest clones cover roughly 8.2% of the sample.

Systemically healthy Caucasian individuals from Russia, over 30 in total and aged about 6 to 100 years, were included as donors. Each donor gave approximately 10 milliliters of peripheral blood, collected into EDTA-treated Vacutainer tubes. Ficoll-Paque density-gradient centrifugation was used to isolate PBMCs, with at least 6.5 million per sample. Trizol reagent was used to extract total RNA from the PBMCs, yielding at least 5.5 micrograms per sample. The percentages of naive CD45RAhigh/CD27high T cells were determined by flow cytometry on a PBMC aliquot from every donor. Material for sequencing was blood. Rearrangement joined TRBV5-1 to TRBJ2-3; TRBD1 is a weak D gene call, 6 bases matching. This TCR was sampled from a woman aged 18-35 years in good health. The CDR3 corresponds to CASTLGQNTDTQYF. In nucleotide form, the sequence is TGCGCCAGCACCTTAGGACAGAACACAGATACGCAGTATTTT.